These T cell receptor beta chains were read from a single sample in a study of T cells after yellow fever vaccination. Each CDR3 protein gets one entry after TCRdb re-called the 5' RACE reads with MiXCR. The sample includes some 170,000 distinct CDR3 sequences, approximately 9.7% of them seen just once. Source: CD8+ T cells sorted from PBMCs, taken 45 days after the yellow fever booster vaccination. The receptor source for this set is a man aged 18 to 30 who received the YFV17D yellow fever vaccine. The conserved cysteine and the conserved F or W are not part of the CDR3 here. Each record gives: V gene, D gene, clone size, CDR3 protein. A D gene is named only where the DNA matches it firmly. The size entry is marked missing in some rows and otherwise reads once, few, many or a size class.

>TRBV5-1|NA|many
ASSPGVNTEAF
>TRBV6-5|NA|few
ASSPATAGTNEQF
>TRBV12-3/TRBV12-4|NA|NA
ASSPATGIAQY
>TRBV6-2/TRBV6-3|NA|few
ASSYGLGYEQY
>TRBV27|NA|few
ASSPLGAIRSNQPQH
>TRBV28|NA|many
ASSFGQGNTGELF
>TRBV4-1|NA|NA
ASSQDSGTEAF
>TRBV6-1|NA|NA
ASSETWRGTYNEQF
>TRBV7-6|NA|many
ASSLGTLDRYTEAF
>TRBV29-1|NA|few
SVGSDTQY
>TRBV14|NA|many
ASSQDRDLSYNEQF
>TRBV18|NA|NA
ASSPETLGQVAVEQF
>TRBV5-4|NA|few
ASRSSGEGGQIYGYT
>TRBV12-3/TRBV12-4|NA|NA
ASMTGANVLT
>TRBV4-3|TRBD2|once
ASSQVERDSDTQY
>TRBV7-3|TRBD1|few
ASSYSGGAETQY
>TRBV6-5|NA|NA
ASSLPDQETQY
>TRBV6-2/TRBV6-3|TRBD1|NA
ASRHRGAGANVLT
>TRBV12-3/TRBV12-4|NA|few
ASRDHRVIETQY
>TRBV5-1|TRBD2|few
ASSQYGTSGAGNEQF
>TRBV6-6|TRBD1|few
ASIGTGIHNEQF
>TRBV19|TRBD2|few
ASSILAGTYEQY